This T cell receptor (beta chain) derives from a study of beta chain features in type 1 diabetes. General study results and limits: Shortening that was moderate but significant affected the TCRB CDR3s of Type 1 diabetes patients in all four CD4+ subsets.

CDR3 size: 17 residues. Germline loops: CDR1 SGHVS, CDR2 FNYEAQ. With V trimmed by 5 bases and J by 7 bases, 14 bases remained unmatched. The sequenced template was cDNA made from the entire isolated RNA. The assay was immunoSEQ multiplex PCR, and TCRdb's table has in-frame clones only and misses some. The sample has about 270,000 clones, around 15% seen once. This clone was seen more than once but under ten times. Antigen: not known. The chain has TRBV7-6 and TRBJ1-4; TRBD1 matches 9 bases. The sample taken for sequencing was naive CD4+ T cells from blood. The sequence came from a man aged 25-40 years with type 1 diabetes. The chain's CDR3 is CASSTYRQGELAEKLFF. Here the CDR3 DNA reads TGTGCCAGCAGCACCTATCGACAGGGGGAACTTGCTGAAAAACTGTTTTTT.